This T cell receptor beta chain is from a study of T cells in Graves' hyperthyroidism and ophthalmopathy. This clonotype was counted ten times or more. Its antigen is undetermined. The study, taken as a whole, reports: Blood shared most expanded thyroid clonotypes above 0.001. From stable hyperthyroidism, ophthalmopathy was set apart by a 13 V-J model.

The germline V gene encodes CDR1 SGHNT and CDR2 YYREEE (reference sequence). The CDR3 has 15 amino acids. V was shortened by 5 bases and J by 2 bases, with 15 bases between the two germline ends. For the diagnoses, clinical symptoms, serum thyroxine and TRAb, thyroid ultrasound and orbital computed tomography were used. RNA transcripts provided the source from which TCR beta CDR3 regions were amplified. The TCR CDR3 first-round RT-PCR relied on the HTBI primer set. TCRdb reprocessed the multiplex PCR reads via MiXCR and lists one record per CDR3 protein. The sample yields some 300,000 distinct CDR3 sequences, approximately 18% seen once.

The chain joins TRBV5-4 to TRBJ2-3, with a tentative D call TRBD2 (6 bases). The origin of this receptor is a man aged 50 to 59 with Graves' ophthalmopathy. The sequencing sample was made of blood. The chain's CDR3 is CASRPTGGSTDTQYF. The DNA of the CDR3 is TGTGCCAGCAGACCAACAGGAGGGTCCACAGATACGCAGTATTTT.